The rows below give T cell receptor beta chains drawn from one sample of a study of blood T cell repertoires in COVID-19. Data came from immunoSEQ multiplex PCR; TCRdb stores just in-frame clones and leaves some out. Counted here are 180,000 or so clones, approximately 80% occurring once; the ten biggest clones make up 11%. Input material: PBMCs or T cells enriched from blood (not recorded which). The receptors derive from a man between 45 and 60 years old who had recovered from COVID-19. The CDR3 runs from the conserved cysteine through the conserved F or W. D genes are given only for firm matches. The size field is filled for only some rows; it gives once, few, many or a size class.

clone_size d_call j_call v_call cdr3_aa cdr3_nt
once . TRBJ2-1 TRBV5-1 CASSRDTAYNEQFF TGCGCCAGCAGCCGGGACACGGCCTACAATGAGCAGTTCTTC
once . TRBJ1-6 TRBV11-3 CASTPERPLHF TGTGCCAGCACCCCGGAGAGACCCCTCCACTTT
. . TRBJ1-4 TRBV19 CASSIGPTTNEKLFF TGTGCCAGTAGTATTGGGCCAACAACTAATGAAAAACTGTTTTTT
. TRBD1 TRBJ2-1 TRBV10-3 CAIRPGQGNEQFF TGTGCCATCAGGCCGGGACAGGGGAATGAGCAGTTCTTC
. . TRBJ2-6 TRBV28 CASSAPPRANVLTF TGTGCCAGCAGTGCGCCCCCCCGGGCCAACGTCCTGACTTTC
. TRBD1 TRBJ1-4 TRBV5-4 CASSLIQGEGEKLFF TGTGCCAGCAGCCTAATACAGGGGGAGGGTGAAAAACTGTTTTTT
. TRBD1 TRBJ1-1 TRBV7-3 CASSFGQGFLDTEAFF TGTGCCAGCAGTTTCGGACAGGGCTTTTTAGACACTGAAGCTTTCTTT
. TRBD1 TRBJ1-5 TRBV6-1 CASGLTGGSNQPQHF TGTGCCAGCGGACTGACAGGGGGTAGCAATCAGCCCCAGCATTTT
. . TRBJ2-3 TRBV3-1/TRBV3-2 CASSLHSRDTQYF TGTGCCAGCAGCCTACATAGCAGAGATACGCAGTATTTT
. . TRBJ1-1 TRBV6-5 CASRDSMGNTEAFF TGTGCCAGCAGAGACAGCATGGGGAACACTGAAGCTTTCTTT
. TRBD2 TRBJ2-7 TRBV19 CASSILITSGIYEQYF TGTGCCAGTAGTATCTTAATTACTAGCGGGATTTACGAGCAGTACTTC
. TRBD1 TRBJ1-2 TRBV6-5 CASSYGQAANYGYTF TGTGCCAGCAGTTACGGACAGGCCGCTAACTATGGCTACACCTTC
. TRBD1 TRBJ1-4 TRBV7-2 CASSKSPGQGGEKLFF TGTGCCAGCAGCAAATCGCCGGGACAGGGAGGAGAAAAACTGTTTTTT
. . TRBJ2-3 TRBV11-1 CASSAPRTDTQYF TGTGCCAGCAGCGCCCCGAGAACAGATACGCAGTATTTT
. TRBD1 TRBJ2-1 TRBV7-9 CASSLSGQERGNEQFF TGTGCCAGCAGCTTATCAGGACAGGAGCGTGGGAATGAGCAGTTCTTC
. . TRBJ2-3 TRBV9 CASSGSGADTQYF TGTGCCAGCAGCGGCTCAGGGGCAGATACGCAGTATTTT
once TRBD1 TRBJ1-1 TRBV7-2 CASSFDRAEAFF TGTGCCAGCAGCTTTGACAGGGCTGAAGCTTTCTTT
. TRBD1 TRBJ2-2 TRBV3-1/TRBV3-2 CASSLRDRDTGELFF TGTGCCAGCAGCCTCCGGGACAGGGACACCGGGGAGCTGTTTTTT
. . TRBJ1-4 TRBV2 CASSERGIDFGKLFF TGTGCCAGCAGTGAACGGGGGATCGACTTTGGAAAACTGTTTTTT
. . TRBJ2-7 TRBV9 CASSGHRGYEQYF TGTGCCAGCAGCGGACATAGGGGTTACGAGCAGTACTTC
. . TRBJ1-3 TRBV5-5 CASSLSWTVSGNTIYF TGTGCCAGCAGCTTGTCGTGGACAGTCTCTGGAAACACCATATATTTT
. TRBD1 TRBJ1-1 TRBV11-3 CASSPRTGGRNTEAFF TGTGCCAGCAGCCCACGGACAGGAGGAAGGAACACTGAAGCTTTCTTT
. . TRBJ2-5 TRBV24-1 CATSDPGETQYF TGTGCCACCAGTGACCCCGGGGAGACCCAGTACTTC
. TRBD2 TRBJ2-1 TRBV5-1 CASSYSSGRAGNEQFF TGCGCCAGCAGCTATTCTAGCGGGAGGGCCGGCAATGAGCAGTTCTTC
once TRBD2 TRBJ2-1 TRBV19 CASSISGGLSSYNEQFF TGTGCCAGTAGTATTAGCGGGGGTCTCAGCTCCTACAATGAGCAGTTCTTC
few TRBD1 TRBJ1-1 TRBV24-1 CATMHSGGPEAFF TGTGCCACCATGCATTCAGGGGGCCCTGAAGCTTTCTTT
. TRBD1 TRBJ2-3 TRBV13 CASSFTGGTDTQYF TGTGCCAGCAGCTTTACAGGGGGCACAGATACGCAGTATTTT
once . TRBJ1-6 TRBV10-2 CASRMDSPNSPLHF TGCGCCAGCCGTATGGACAGCCCTAATTCACCCCTCCACTTT
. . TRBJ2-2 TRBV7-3 CASSSNSVVGELFF TGTGCCAGCAGCTCCAATAGCGTGGTTGGGGAGCTGTTTTTT
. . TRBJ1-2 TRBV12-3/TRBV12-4 CASSAPGGYTF TGTGCCAGCTCGGCCCCGGGGGGCTACACCTTC
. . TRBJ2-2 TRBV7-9 CASSLPAGSGELFF TGTGCCAGCAGCTTACCCGCAGGGTCCGGGGAGCTGTTTTTT
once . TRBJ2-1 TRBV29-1 CSVGLGGTNEQFF TGCAGCGTTGGACTGGGAGGTACCAATGAGCAGTTCTTC
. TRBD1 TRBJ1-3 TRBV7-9 CASSRTGGTIYF TGTGCCAGCAGCAGGACAGGGGGCACCATATATTTT
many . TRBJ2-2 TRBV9 CASSVSEIYTGELFF TGTGCCAGCAGCGTCTCCGAGATCTACACCGGGGAGCTGTTTTTT
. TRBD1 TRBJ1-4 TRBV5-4 CASSEGQANEKLFF TGTGCCAGCAGCGAGGGACAGGCTAATGAAAAACTGTTTTTT
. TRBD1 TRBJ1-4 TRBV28 CASSLIRGQGREKLFF TGTGCCAGCAGTTTAATCCGGGGACAGGGCCGAGAAAAACTGTTTTTT
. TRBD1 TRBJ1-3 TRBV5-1 CASSLAVRTGSSVGNTIYF TGCGCCAGCAGCTTGGCCGTAAGGACAGGGTCCTCAGTGGGAAACACCATATATTTT